Shown below are 9 T cell receptor beta chains from a single sample sequenced in a study of CD8 T cells in Susac syndrome. Random hexamers served to reverse transcribe roughly 0.45 to 1 ug RNA. TCRdb re-analysed the immunoSEQ multiplex PCR reads in MiXCR, keeping a single row per CDR3 protein. The table has more than 65,000 distinct CDR3 sequences, 85% to 95% seen once. The specimen was CD8+ T cells from PBMCs. These receptors all come from a human donor with Susac syndrome.

The chain is built from TRBV20-1 and TRBJ2-7; either TRBD1 or TRBD2 may fit D (5 bases each). Germline assignment: CDR1 DFQATT and CDR2 SNEGSKA (reference sequence). This CDR3 has 13 residues. V was clipped by 7 bases and J by 4 bases, with 17 bases between them. The CDR3, as DNA: TGCAGTGTAAGCCTCGGGACGTCGTACGAGCAGTACTTC. This encodes CSVSLGTSYEQYF.

In its sample, this clonotype was seen once. V is TRBV4-2 and J is TRBJ2-1, with D maybe TRBD2 (7 bases). Germline loops: CDR1 LGHNA, CDR2 YNFKEQ. Trimming took 4 bases from V and 7 from J, leaving 14 bases between them. The CDR3 covers 14 residues. CDR3 sequence: CASSLEGGENEQFF. In DNA form, the CDR3 reads TGTGCCAGCAGCCTCGAGGGGGGGGAGAATGAGCAGTTCTTC.

The chain links TRBV24-1 to TRBJ2-3; 8 nucleotides match TRBD1. V was clipped by 4 bases and J by 2 bases; unmatched bases: 16. Germline loops: CDR1 KGHDR, CDR2 SFDVKD. There are 19 residues in the CDR3. The CDR3 sequence: CATSDATGTGLIITDTQYF. The CDR3 bases are TGTGCCACCAGTGACGCGACCGGGACAGGCCTTATTATCACAGATACGCAGTATTTT.

The chain joins TRBV2 to TRBJ2-2, with 9 nucleotides matching TRBD2. CDR3 size: 16 residues. The germline V gene has CDR1 SNHLY and CDR2 FYNNEI. V lost 5 bases and J lost 5; bases outside the gene matches: 9. CDR3 in DNA: TGTGCCAGCAGTCTCGGACTAGCGAGTTCTACCGGGGAGCTGTTTTTT. Its translation: CASSLGLASSTGELFF.

The rearrangement joins TRBV20-1 to TRBJ1-2; 9 positions agree with TRBD1. The trim removed 6 bases at V and 7 bases at J, leaving 15 bases unmatched. Germline V lookup: CDR1 DFQATT, CDR2 SNEGSKA (reference sequence). This CDR3 has 15 residues. CDR3 DNA: TGCAGTGCCACCCAAGTCACGACAGGGGGTATTGGCTACACCTTC. Translating gives CSATQVTTGGIGYTF.

The V and J genes are TRBV20-1 and TRBJ2-7; D remains ambiguous. Looked up from germline, CDR1 is DFQATT and CDR2 is SNEGSKA (reference sequence). CDR3 length equals 11 residues. V was cut by 6 bases and J by 3 bases, with 9 bases left in between. The CDR3: CSALDRYEQYF. The CDR3, as DNA: TGCAGTGCCCTTGACCGCTACGAGCAGTACTTC.

The chain carries TRBV4-2 and TRBJ1-1; D possibly corresponds to TRBD1 (5 bases). The CDR3 has 14 residues. Germline loops: CDR1 LGHNA, CDR2 YNFKEQ. Trimming removed 5 bases at V and 5 bases at J, with 15 bases between. The CDR3 reads CASSGRGSGTEAFF. The CDR3 DNA follows: TGTGCCAGCAGCGGCCGGGGCTCTGGGACTGAAGCTTTCTTT.

The chain combines TRBV9 with TRBJ2-2, with 8 bases aligning to TRBD2. This CDR3 has 15 residues. The trim removed 0 bases at V and 4 bases at J, leaving 2 bases unmatched. CDR1 is SGDLS and CDR2 is YYNGEE in the germline V gene. The CDR3: CASSVVAGGTGELFF. In DNA form, the CDR3 reads TGTGCCAGCAGCGTAGTTGCGGGAGGCACCGGGGAGCTGTTTTTT.

The rearrangement uses TRBV30 and TRBJ2-1; either TRBD1 or TRBD2 may supply D (5 bases each). CDR3 length: 13 amino acids. Germline V gives CDR1 GTSNPN, CDR2 SVGIG (reference sequence). CDR3 amino acids: CAFSSGPPAWQFF. The CDR3 DNA reads TGTGCTTTCTCCTCGGGACCCCCAGCATGGCAGTTCTTC. The full variable domain, completed using reference TRBV30 and TRBJ2-1, is SQTIHQWPATLVQPVGSPLSLECTVEGTSNPNLYWYRQAAGRGLQLLFYSVGIGQISSEVPQNLSASRPQDRQFILSSKKLLLSDSGFYLCAFSSGPPAWQFFGPGTRLTVL.